The 26 T cell receptor beta chains given below trace back to one sample, sequenced in a study of shared clonotypes between healthy human individuals. CD45RO negativity and positive selection for CCR7 defined naive CD8 cells, a population that excluded terminally differentiated effector memory CD45RA+ cells. TCRdb's copy holds only in-frame clones and misses some; the assay was immunoSEQ multiplex PCR. The repertoire holds about 1,800,000 clones, with about 95% as singletons. Sequenced input: naive CD8+ T cells sorted from blood. These receptors came from a man in his late teens or twenties in good health.

The chain couples TRBV11-2 to TRBJ2-5, with D uncertain. This CDR3 has 13 amino acids. Germline loops: CDR1 SGHAT, CDR2 FQNNGV. Trimming removed 6 bases from V and 0 bases from J, with 8 bases in between. The CDR3 loop is CASRPAYQETQYF. CDR3 bases: TGTGCCAGCAGACCGGCGTACCAAGAGACCCAGTACTTC.

This chain connects TRBV7-2 to TRBJ1-2; no clear D gene. This CDR3 contains 17 residues. V was shortened by 5 bases and J by 7 bases, with 26 bases between the two germline ends. Germline lookup yields CDR1 SGHTA and CDR2 FQGNSA. The CDR3 region has the DNA TGTGCCAGCAGCGAAACCTCACGGACCGCCGTTTGGGTTGGCTACACCTTC. Translating it yields CASSETSRTAVWVGYTF.

The CDR3 DNA reads TGTGCCAGCAGCTTGGCCAGTGGTGCGGATGAAAAACTGTTTTTT. Translating gives CASSLASGADEKLFF. The chain couples TRBV5-6 to TRBJ1-4; D is ambiguous. Germline V CDR1 and CDR2: SGHDT, YYEEEE. Deletions cut 0 bases from V and 6 bases from J, with 12 bases between. CDR3 size: 15 residues. The entire variable domain, with the rest obtained from reference TRBV5-6 and TRBJ1-4, is as follows: DAGVTQSPTHLIKTRGQQVTLRCSPKSGHDTVSWYQQALGQGPQFIFQYYEEEERQRGNFPDRFSGHQFPNYSSELNVNALLLGDSALYLCASSLASGADEKLFFGSGTQLSVL.

The CDR3 DNA reads as TGCGCCAGCAGCCAAAGGCATCAGGGACACGAGCAGTACTTC. As protein: CASSQRHQGHEQYF. The chain is built from TRBV4-1 and TRBJ2-7, with D perhaps given as TRBD1 or TRBD2 (5 bases each). This CDR3 has 14 amino acids. V was shortened by 2 bases and J by 5 bases, with 13 bases between the two germline ends. CDR1 and CDR2 from the germline V gene are MGHRA and YSYEKL.

The chain recombines TRBV10-3 with TRBJ2-7; tentative D call: TRBD2 (6 bases). CDR3 length equals 14 residues. Germline assignment: CDR1 ENHRY and CDR2 SYGVKD. V lost 5 bases and J lost 5, with 16 bases in between. CDR3 protein: CAISTGRSPHEQYF. In DNA, the CDR3 is TGTGCCATCAGTACGGGGAGGAGCCCCCACGAGCAGTACTTC.

A remark on this clone: Additional DNA sequences in this sample encode the identical CDR3. This chain uses TRBV7-8 with TRBJ2-7, with D maybe TRBD2 (5 bases). CDR3 length: 14 amino acids. Trimming took 4 bases from V and 1 from J, leaving 11 bases between them. Per germline, CDR1 SGHVS and CDR2 FQNEAQ. CDR3 region: CASSSRTGSYEQYF. The CDR3 DNA is TGTGCCAGCAGCTCTCGGACTGGTTCCTACGAGCAGTACTTC.

CDR3 in DNA: TGTGCCAGCAGTGAAACGGGACAGGGGGTTCCCGAGCAGTACTTC. This sequence encodes CASSETGQGVPEQYF. This chain links TRBV6-1 with TRBJ2-7, with 11 bases fitting TRBD1. This CDR3 is built from 15 residues. Losses at the gene ends were 2 bases for V and 6 bases for J; bases not matched to a gene: 6. CDR1 is MNHNS and CDR2 is SASEGT in the germline V gene.

This chain links TRBV9 with TRBJ1-5; D uncertain. CDR1 is SGDLS and CDR2 is YYNGEE in the germline V gene. The CDR3 totals 13 residues. V shed 0 bases and J shed 5 bases, with 6 bases lying between them. CDR3 region: CASSVEGYQPQHF. The CDR3 DNA reads TGTGCCAGCAGCGTAGAAGGTTATCAGCCCCAGCATTTT. Drawing the rest from reference TRBV9 and TRBJ1-5, the complete variable domain is DSGVTQTPKHLITATGQRVTLRCSPRSGDLSVYWYQQSLDQGLQFLIQYYNGEERAKGNILERFSAQQFPDLHSELNLSSLELGDSALYFCASSVEGYQPQHFGDGTRLSIL.

The chain joins TRBV12-5 to TRBJ2-7; D gene ambiguous. Trimming left V 2 bases short and J 6 bases short, with 8 bases between. CDR1 LGHNT and CDR2 FRNRAP come from the germline V gene. The CDR3 extends over 12 amino acids. CDR3 protein: CASGLLESEQYF. The CDR3 bases are TGTGCTAGTGGTTTGCTCGAAAGCGAGCAGTACTTC.

V gene TRBV7-9 combines with J gene TRBJ2-5; D remains unclear. CDR1 is SEHNR and CDR2 is FQNEAQ in the germline V gene (reference sequence). With 3 bases removed from V and 3 bases from J, the gap between germline ends came to 8 bases. The CDR3 covers 13 residues. The CDR3 reads CASSFEDEETQYF. For the CDR3, the DNA is TGTGCCAGCAGCTTCGAGGACGAAGAGACCCAGTACTTC.

The V and J genes are TRBV6-5 and TRBJ2-5; TRBD2 agrees at 9 bases. The closer fit of TRBJ2-7 to the DNA end suggests the J call may be wrong. Germline V lookup: CDR1 MNHEY, CDR2 SVGAGI. The CDR3 contains 16 residues. CDR3 sequence (DNA): TGTGCCAGCAGTTACTCCGCGGGAGGGATCGGATACGAGCAGTACTTC. This encodes CASSYSAGGIGYEQYF.

V usage is TRBV6-1 and J usage is TRBJ2-2, with D unresolved. Germline V gene lookup returns CDR1 MNHNS and CDR2 SASEGT. V gave up 2 bases and J gave up 2 bases, with 6 bases separating them. The CDR3 sequence is 14 residues long. The CDR3 sequence: CASSESPNTGELFF. CDR3 DNA sequence: TGTGCCAGCAGTGAAAGCCCCAACACCGGGGAGCTGTTTTTT.

V and J are TRBV10-2 and TRBJ2-1; 7 bases map to TRBD1. J gave up 3 bases and V 4 bases, and 6 bases lay outside the gene matches. In germline, CDR1 is WSHSY, CDR2 SAAADI. This CDR3 is 15 amino acids long. CDR3 region: CASSASGQFYNEQFF. The CDR3 DNA reads as TGCGCCAGCAGTGCCTCGGGACAGTTCTACAATGAGCAGTTCTTC.

The chain couples TRBV30 to TRBJ2-7; no firm D call. CDR3 length equals 13 residues. The V gene lost 3 bases and the J gene lost 0 bases, with 9 bases spanning the gap. From germline, CDR1 is GTSNPN and CDR2 SVGIG (reference sequence). The CDR3 DNA reads as TGTGCCTGGAGCCCCGGGTACTCCTACGAGCAGTACTTC. Its protein product is CAWSPGYSYEQYF.

This chain links TRBV4-3 with TRBJ2-5, with TRBD2 matching over 7 bases. Looked up from germline, CDR1 is LGHNA and CDR2 is YSLEER. V was pared by 0 bases and J by 5 bases, with 9 bases of the junction left unmatched. This CDR3 is built from 16 residues. In nucleotides, the CDR3 is TGCGCCAGCAGCCAAGAAAGGCTAGCGGATGAGGAGACCCAGTACTTC. It codes for CASSQERLADEETQYF.

The gene calls are TRBV4-3 and TRBJ2-7; 11 nucleotides align to TRBD2. Looked up from germline, CDR1 is LGHNA and CDR2 is YSLEER. The CDR3 spans 14 residues. The J segment lost 4 bases and the V segment lost 4 bases, leaving 3 bases of the junction unmatched. The CDR3 DNA is TGCGCCAGCAGCCTGGGACTAGCGGAGTACGAGCAGTACTTC. It yields the protein CASSLGLAEYEQYF.

The rearrangement joins TRBV13 to TRBJ2-3; 8 bases map to TRBD1. This CDR3 is built from 14 residues. With 5 bases clipped from V and 4 bases from J, the junction kept 5 bases outside the gene matches. Germline V gives CDR1 PRHDT, CDR2 FYEKMQ (reference sequence). For the CDR3, the DNA is TGTGCCAGCAGCCTCGGACAGGGAGCAGATACGCAGTATTTT. This codes for CASSLGQGADTQYF.

The chain couples TRBV11-2 to TRBJ2-7; D is uncertain. In germline, CDR1 is SGHAT, CDR2 FQNNGV. The V end was cut by 4 bases, the J end by 7 bases, with 8 bases between. The CDR3 loop spans 11 amino acids. The CDR3 coding sequence is TGTGCCAGCAGCTCGATTTTGGAGCAGTACTTC. Protein sequence: CASSSILEQYF.

The rearrangement links TRBV4-3 to TRBJ2-1; 8 bases are a match to TRBD2. The CDR3 sequence is 15 residues long. CDR1 is LGHNA and CDR2 is YSLEER in the germline V gene. J lost 8 bases, V lost 4 bases, and 10 bases had no gene match. The CDR3 DNA reads as TGCGCCAGCAGCCCCCTGTATAGCGGGAAGGATGAGCAGTTCTTC. This gives the protein CASSPLYSGKDEQFF.

This chain links TRBV19 with TRBJ1-2; D is unresolved. The CDR3 sequence is 15 residues long. Trimming cost V 1 base and J 3 bases, with 12 bases left between them. Germline CDR1 reads LNHDA; CDR2 reads SQIVND (reference sequence). CDR3 sequence reads: CASSIAGELDYGYTF. In DNA form, the CDR3 reads TGTGCCAGTAGTATAGCCGGGGAATTGGACTATGGCTACACCTTC.

The chain is built from TRBV7-9 and TRBJ2-7; D is possibly TRBD2 (5 bases). Per germline, CDR1 SEHNR and CDR2 FQNEAQ (reference sequence). V was trimmed by 8 bases and J by 0 bases, leaving 8 bases between them. This CDR3 contains 12 residues. The CDR3 region has the DNA TGTGCCAGCGAGGGCAGCTCCTACGAGCAGTACTTC. Translating gives CASEGSSYEQYF.

The gene calls are TRBV2 and TRBJ1-2; D might be TRBD1 (6 bases). This CDR3 is 15 amino acids long. Germline V gene sequence: CDR1 SNHLY, CDR2 FYNNEI. The V and J ends lost 5 bases and 2 bases respectively, with 15 bases between them. The chain's CDR3 is CASSKGTTGNYGYTF. The DNA for the CDR3 is TGTGCCAGCAGTAAGGGGACAACCGGGAACTATGGCTACACCTTC.

A word on this clone: Other DNA sequences of this sample code for an identical CDR3. J is TRBJ2-7 and V is TRBV28; no clear D gene. The CDR3 sequence is 14 residues long. V was shortened by 1 base and J by 1 base, with 8 bases between the two germline ends. Germline V CDR1 and CDR2: MDHEN, SYDVKM. The CDR3 nucleotides read TGTGCCAGCAGTTTATTGGGCGGTTCCTACGAGCAGTACTTC. This translates into CASSLLGGSYEQYF.

The chain carries TRBV19 and TRBJ2-7, with D perhaps TRBD1 (5 bases). The CDR3 runs to 14 residues. V was shortened by 3 bases and J by 6 bases, with 15 bases between the two germline ends. Germline V gene sequence: CDR1 LNHDA, CDR2 SQIVND (reference sequence). CDR3 DNA: TGTGCCAGTAGTATTTCTTCAGGGATGATCGAGCAGTACTTC. It encodes CASSISSGMIEQYF.

Turning to this clone: The junction and the germline gene differ at one end; a read error may be behind it. V and J are TRBV7-7 and TRBJ2-2, with D perhaps TRBD2 (6 bases). This CDR3 is 14 amino acids long. Germline loops: CDR1 SSHAT, CDR2 FNYEAQ (reference sequence). The CDR3: CASSLAVNTGELFF. Written as DNA, the CDR3 is TGTGCTAGCAGCTTAGCGGTGAACACCGGGGAGCTGTTTTTT.

V gene TRBV4-3 combines with J gene TRBJ1-2; 8 nucleotides align to TRBD1. J lost 3 bases, V lost 4 bases, and 4 bases had no gene match. This CDR3 spans 14 amino acids. CDR1 is LGHNA and CDR2 is YSLEER in the germline V gene. CDR3 DNA sequence: TGCGCCAGCAGCCGCGACAGGGGCGACTATGGCTACACCTTC. Residues: CASSRDRGDYGYTF.